This TCR beta chain was observed in a study of cytotoxic CD8 clonotypes in ibrutinib-treated CLL. In regard to this clone: Its antigen is not identified.

Looked up from germline, CDR1 is ENHRY and CDR2 is SYGVKD. Germline trimming cut 10 bases from V and 4 bases from J; bases unmatched to any gene: 10. This CDR3 contains 14 residues. Broader study findings: Against age-matched healthy donors, baseline clonality ran higher and tracked circulating CD8+ T-cell counts. Public clonotypes were rare and shrank or held steady on treatment.

Clones were read by immunoSEQ multiplex PCR, and TCRdb kept only the in-frame ones, dropping some. The data show nearly 300,000 clones, 60% to 80% seen once. Material: PBMCs, obtained at disease progression, from a patient treated with ibrutinib. This TCR came from a human donor with chronic lymphocytic leukemia. The V call is TRBV10-3, the J call TRBJ2-5; TRBD2 matches 9 bases. The CDR3 here is CATCSGSSGETQYF. The CDR3 region has the DNA TGTGCCACCTGTAGCGGGAGTTCAGGAGAGACCCAGTACTTC.